Listed below are T cell receptor beta chains from one sample, sequenced in a study of T cell responses to AZD1222 COVID-19 vaccine. Sequencing used immunoSEQ multiplex PCR; TCRdb keeps in-frame clones, though not all of them. The repertoire holds some 130,000 clones, roughly 91% seen once, with over 2.5% in the top ten. This sample comprised peripheral blood, obtained on day 0 of AZD1222 vaccination. All receptors come from an adult in good health. Each CDR3 is given with its conserved first and last residue. The order of the fields is D gene, J gene, CDR3 length, V gene, clone size, CDR3 protein, CDR3 DNA. D genes are given only for firm matches. Clone size is shown for a subset of rows, as once, few, many or a class of expanded clone.

d_call: TRBD1; j_call: TRBJ1-1; cdr3_length: 14; v_call: TRBV6-5; clone_size: -; cdr3_aa: CATRQGIVDTEAFF; cdr3_nt: TGTGCCACACGACAGGGTATAGTTGACACTGAAGCTTTCTTT
d_call: -; j_call: TRBJ2-7; cdr3_length: 13; v_call: TRBV19; clone_size: -; cdr3_aa: CASSIGSHYEQYF; cdr3_nt: TGTGCCAGTAGTATAGGCAGCCACTACGAGCAGTACTTC
d_call: -; j_call: TRBJ1-4; cdr3_length: 17; v_call: TRBV19; clone_size: -; cdr3_aa: CASGEGTGGPVGEKLFF; cdr3_nt: TGTGCCAGCGGAGAAGGTACCGGGGGTCCGGTGGGTGAAAAACTGTTTTTT
d_call: -; j_call: TRBJ2-1; cdr3_length: 13; v_call: TRBV2; clone_size: -; cdr3_aa: CASSTGWDNEQFF; cdr3_nt: TGTGCCAGCAGTACAGGGTGGGACAATGAGCAGTTCTTC
d_call: -; j_call: TRBJ2-1; cdr3_length: 14; v_call: TRBV15; clone_size: few; cdr3_aa: CATSAHTGLDEQFF; cdr3_nt: TGTGCCACCAGCGCCCATACAGGGCTCGATGAGCAGTTCTTC
d_call: TRBD2; j_call: TRBJ2-3; cdr3_length: 16; v_call: TRBV7-6; clone_size: -; cdr3_aa: CASRGTSGTSTDTQYF; cdr3_nt: TGTGCCAGCAGAGGGACTAGCGGGACTAGCACAGATACGCAGTATTTT
d_call: -; j_call: TRBJ1-5; cdr3_length: 14; v_call: TRBV7-3; clone_size: -; cdr3_aa: CASSLRGGNQPQHF; cdr3_nt: TGTGCCAGCAGTCTTAGGGGTGGCAATCAGCCCCAGCATTTT
d_call: TRBD1; j_call: TRBJ1-2; cdr3_length: 15; v_call: TRBV4-1; clone_size: once; cdr3_aa: CASSQAPGGTYGYTF; cdr3_nt: TGCGCCAGCAGCCAAGCCCCAGGGGGGACCTATGGCTACACCTTC
d_call: -; j_call: TRBJ1-3; cdr3_length: 16; v_call: TRBV12-5; clone_size: -; cdr3_aa: CASGLVQGDSGNTIYF; cdr3_nt: TGTGCTAGTGGTTTGGTTCAGGGCGACTCTGGAAACACCATATATTTT
d_call: -; j_call: TRBJ2-1; cdr3_length: 12; v_call: TRBV7-8; clone_size: few; cdr3_aa: CASSPDQWEQFF; cdr3_nt: TGTGCCAGCAGCCCGGACCAATGGGAGCAGTTCTTC
d_call: TRBD2; j_call: TRBJ2-3; cdr3_length: 19; v_call: TRBV14; clone_size: -; cdr3_aa: CASSLGWLAGDLNTDTQYF; cdr3_nt: TGTGCCAGCAGCCTAGGGTGGCTAGCGGGAGACTTAAACACAGATACGCAGTATTTT
d_call: -; j_call: TRBJ1-4; cdr3_length: 15; v_call: TRBV27; clone_size: -; cdr3_aa: CASSFSGGLGEKLFF; cdr3_nt: TGTGCCAGCAGTTTTTCCGGGGGCTTGGGTGAAAAACTGTTTTTT
d_call: -; j_call: TRBJ1-6; cdr3_length: 14; v_call: TRBV5-8; clone_size: -; cdr3_aa: CASSLGGNNSPLHF; cdr3_nt: TGTGCCAGCAGCTTGGGGGGCAATAATTCACCCCTCCACTTT
d_call: -; j_call: TRBJ2-7; cdr3_length: 13; v_call: TRBV10-3; clone_size: -; cdr3_aa: CAIRTDISYEQYF; cdr3_nt: TGTGCCATCAGGACAGATATCTCCTACGAGCAGTACTTC
d_call: -; j_call: TRBJ2-1; cdr3_length: 11; v_call: TRBV5-1; clone_size: -; cdr3_aa: CASSLSNEQFF; cdr3_nt: TGCGCCAGCAGCTTGTCTAATGAGCAGTTCTTC
d_call: -; j_call: TRBJ1-3; cdr3_length: 17; v_call: TRBV9; clone_size: -; cdr3_aa: CASSSILDRYSGNTIYF; cdr3_nt: TGTGCCAGCAGCTCCATCCTGGACAGATACTCTGGAAACACCATATATTTT
d_call: TRBD1; j_call: TRBJ1-1; cdr3_length: 16; v_call: TRBV5-1; clone_size: -; cdr3_aa: CASSWTGGAGNTEAFF; cdr3_nt: TGCGCCAGCAGCTGGACAGGGGGCGCAGGGAACACTGAAGCTTTCTTT
d_call: -; j_call: TRBJ2-1; cdr3_length: 15; v_call: TRBV19; clone_size: -; cdr3_aa: CASSPGLPSYNEQFF; cdr3_nt: TGTGCCAGTAGTCCGGGACTCCCCTCCTACAATGAGCAGTTCTTC
d_call: -; j_call: TRBJ2-7; cdr3_length: 15; v_call: TRBV11-2; clone_size: -; cdr3_aa: CASSFRWLGRGEQYF; cdr3_nt: TGTGCCAGCAGCTTTCGATGGCTCGGTAGGGGTGAGCAGTACTTC
d_call: -; j_call: TRBJ2-7; cdr3_length: 11; v_call: TRBV29-1; clone_size: -; cdr3_aa: CSVESGYEQYF; cdr3_nt: TGCAGCGTTGAATCGGGGTACGAGCAGTACTTC
d_call: -; j_call: TRBJ2-5; cdr3_length: 14; v_call: TRBV27; clone_size: -; cdr3_aa: CASSPLSFQETQYF; cdr3_nt: TGTGCCAGCAGTCCCCTCTCCTTCCAAGAGACCCAGTACTTC
d_call: -; j_call: TRBJ1-1; cdr3_length: 15; v_call: TRBV6-2/TRBV6-3; clone_size: -; cdr3_aa: CASSYSSPEGTEAFF; cdr3_nt: TGTGCCAGCAGTTACTCGAGTCCGGAGGGGACTGAAGCTTTCTTT
d_call: TRBD1; j_call: TRBJ1-2; cdr3_length: 15; v_call: TRBV27; clone_size: -; cdr3_aa: CASSGLGQGGYGYTF; cdr3_nt: TGTGCCAGCAGTGGCCTGGGACAGGGCGGCTATGGCTACACCTTC
d_call: TRBD2; j_call: TRBJ2-7; cdr3_length: 18; v_call: TRBV15; clone_size: -; cdr3_aa: CATSRDSWTSGRVYEQYF; cdr3_nt: TGTGCCACCAGCAGAGATTCTTGGACTAGCGGGAGGGTATACGAGCAGTACTTC
d_call: -; j_call: TRBJ2-3; cdr3_length: 11; v_call: TRBV7-9; clone_size: -; cdr3_aa: CASSATDTQYF; cdr3_nt: TGTGCCAGCAGCGCCACAGATACGCAGTATTTT
d_call: -; j_call: TRBJ2-3; cdr3_length: 13; v_call: TRBV5-1; clone_size: -; cdr3_aa: CASSLDSTDTQYF; cdr3_nt: TGCGCCAGCAGCTTGGACAGCACAGATACGCAGTATTTT
d_call: TRBD2; j_call: TRBJ2-7; cdr3_length: 14; v_call: TRBV5-6; clone_size: -; cdr3_aa: CASSSGGGVYEQYF; cdr3_nt: TGTGCCAGCAGCTCCGGCGGGGGGGTCTACGAGCAGTACTTC
d_call: TRBD1; j_call: TRBJ1-2; cdr3_length: 14; v_call: TRBV5-1; clone_size: -; cdr3_aa: CASSIETGLHGYTF; cdr3_nt: TGCGCCAGCAGCATCGAGACAGGGCTTCATGGCTACACCTTC
d_call: TRBD2; j_call: TRBJ2-4; cdr3_length: 13; v_call: TRBV2; clone_size: -; cdr3_aa: CASSPGGGDIQYF; cdr3_nt: TGTGCCAGCAGCCCTGGCGGGGGGGACATTCAGTACTTC
d_call: -; j_call: TRBJ1-1; cdr3_length: 12; v_call: TRBV7-9; clone_size: -; cdr3_aa: CASSLSLGEAFF; cdr3_nt: TGTGCCAGCAGCTTGTCGTTGGGTGAAGCTTTCTTT
d_call: -; j_call: TRBJ2-7; cdr3_length: 13; v_call: TRBV27; clone_size: -; cdr3_aa: CASSSNPAYEQYF; cdr3_nt: TGTGCCAGCAGTTCAAACCCCGCCTACGAGCAGTACTTC
d_call: TRBD1; j_call: TRBJ1-6; cdr3_length: 15; v_call: TRBV27; clone_size: -; cdr3_aa: CASSPRQGLSSPLHF; cdr3_nt: TGTGCCAGCAGTCCCCGACAGGGGTTGAGTTCACCCCTCCACTTT
d_call: -; j_call: TRBJ2-7; cdr3_length: 16; v_call: TRBV5-6; clone_size: once; cdr3_aa: CASSPLGTRGSYEQYF; cdr3_nt: TGTGCCAGCAGCCCTCTTGGGACAAGGGGCTCCTACGAGCAGTACTTC
d_call: TRBD1; j_call: TRBJ1-1; cdr3_length: 17; v_call: TRBV7-2; clone_size: -; cdr3_aa: CASSLVGTAGTNTEAFF; cdr3_nt: TGTGCCAGCAGCTTAGTAGGGACAGCGGGTACGAACACTGAAGCTTTCTTT
d_call: -; j_call: TRBJ2-1; cdr3_length: 13; v_call: TRBV3-1/TRBV3-2; clone_size: many; cdr3_aa: CASSQARVNEQFF; cdr3_nt: TGTGCCAGCAGCCAAGCCCGAGTCAATGAGCAGTTCTTC
d_call: -; j_call: TRBJ2-5; cdr3_length: 14; v_call: TRBV10-2; clone_size: -; cdr3_aa: CASVAEGSSGTQYF; cdr3_nt: TGCGCCAGCGTGGCGGAGGGATCGTCCGGGACCCAGTACTTC
d_call: TRBD1; j_call: TRBJ1-5; cdr3_length: 14; v_call: TRBV2; clone_size: -; cdr3_aa: CASSGTGGNQPQHF; cdr3_nt: TGTGCCAGCAGTGGGACAGGGGGCAATCAGCCCCAGCATTTT